This T cell receptor (beta chain) was documented in a study of Graves' ophthalmopathy and Graves' hyperthyroidism. RNA transcripts served as template for amplifying TCR beta CDR3 sequences. Following a first-round RT-PCR that used HTBI primers, a second-round multiplex PCR was carried out. One entry per CDR3 protein, called by TCRdb with MiXCR from the multiplex PCR reads. Of 650,000 to 900,000 distinct CDR3 sequences listed, 35% to 50% are singletons. This clonotype appeared many times. PBMCs were density-gradient isolated from approximately 9.8 ml fresh blood. Input material: peripheral blood. This TCR came from an adult man with Graves' ophthalmopathy.

The CDR3 nucleotides are TGTGCCAGTAGAAGGGCAGGGCCCCAACTCTATGGCTACACCTTC. It specifies CASRRAGPQLYGYTF. V and J are TRBV19 and TRBJ1-2; D is perhaps TRBD1 (5 bases). The germline CDR1 and CDR2 sequences are LNHDA and SQIVND (reference sequence). Deletions cut 6 bases from V and 4 bases from J, with 18 bases between. The CDR3 length is 15 residues.